A single sample is the source of the 21 T cell receptor beta chains below, sequenced in a study of blood T cell repertoires in COVID-19. Libraries were prepared by immunoSEQ multiplex PCR; TCRdb keeps only in-frame clonotypes and omits some of them. The sample shows roughly 170,000 clones, about 85% of them seen only once. Material for sequencing was PBMCs or T cells enriched from blood (not recorded which). Receptors originate from a woman between 40 and 50 years old with acute COVID-19.

The rearrangement links TRBV18 to TRBJ2-3; weak D call: TRBD1 (6 bases). The CDR3 covers 14 residues. Per the germline V gene, CDR1 is KGHSH and CDR2 is LQKENI. Between the trimmed V and J ends, which lost 3 bases and 2 bases, there was a span of 9 bases. CDR3 nucleotides: TGTGCCAGCTCACCGAGGGACAACACAGATACGCAGTATTTT. Its protein product is CASSPRDNTDTQYF.

This clone was found a few times. This chain connects TRBV11-2 to TRBJ1-2; D gene uncertain. This CDR3 has 15 amino acids. The V gene lost 0 bases and the J gene lost 6 bases, with 14 bases spanning the gap. CDR1 is SGHAT and CDR2 is FQNNGV in the germline V gene. CDR3 amino acids: CASSLDLASQNGYTF. CDR3 coding DNA: TGTGCCAGCAGCTTAGATTTAGCCTCCCAGAATGGCTACACCTTC.

V and J are TRBV27 and TRBJ1-6; tentatively, D is TRBD1 (6 bases). The length of the CDR3 is 15 residues. V was clipped by 3 bases and J by 11 bases, with 17 bases between them. Germline V gene lookup returns CDR1 MNHEY and CDR2 SMNVEV (reference sequence). CDR3 protein: CASSFGGVSGAPLHF. For the CDR3, the DNA is TGTGCCAGCAGTTTCGGAGGCGTTTCAGGGGCACCCCTCCACTTT.

The J gene is TRBJ1-6, the V gene TRBV6-1; D remains unclear. This CDR3 is 14 amino acids long. The germline V gene encodes CDR1 MNHNS and CDR2 SASEGT. Trimming left V 2 bases short and J 15 bases short, with 17 bases between. CDR3: CASSEQVSIRDLHF. The CDR3, as DNA: TGTGCCAGCAGTGAACAGGTGTCGATCCGGGACCTCCACTTT.

The chain joins TRBV6-1 to TRBJ1-1; 7 bases map to TRBD1. CDR1 MNHNS and CDR2 SASEGT come from the germline V gene. CDR3 size: 15 residues. Trimming cost V 3 bases and J 4 bases; bases outside gene matches: 8. For the CDR3, the DNA is TGTGCCAGCAGTGATTTTACAGGGGATCCCACTGAAGCTTTCTTT. It specifies CASSDFTGDPTEAFF.

This clone came up a few times. The chain links TRBV5-1 to TRBJ2-2, with 9 bases that match TRBD2. From germline, CDR1 is SGHRS and CDR2 YFSETQ. After removal of 3 bases from V and 1 base from J, the junction contained 4 bases not matched to a gene. This CDR3 has 16 amino acids. DNA of the CDR3: TGCGCCAGCAGCTCGGGCGGGAGGGAGAACACCGGGGAGCTGTTTTTT. Protein sequence: CASSSGGRENTGELFF.

The V gene is TRBV3-1 (or the pseudogene TRBV3-2), the J gene TRBJ2-3, with D possibly being TRBD2 (6 bases). The ends were cut back, 11 bases at V and 3 bases at J, with 18 bases in the middle. The length of the CDR3 is 14 residues. The germline V gene encodes CDR1 LGHDT and CDR2 YNNKEL (reference sequence). The CDR3 is CACRGGSGTDTQYF. For the CDR3, the DNA is TGTGCCTGCCGGGGTGGGAGCGGGACAGATACGCAGTATTTT.

The chain employs TRBV5-4 and TRBJ2-7; D is perhaps TRBD1 (5 bases). Germline assignment: CDR1 SGHNT and CDR2 YYREEE (reference sequence). This CDR3 region has 13 residues. V was cut by 4 bases and J by 5 bases, with 13 bases left in between. CDR3 sequence: CASSQGRVDEQYF. CDR3 DNA: TGTGCCAGCAGCCAGGGCCGAGTTGACGAGCAGTACTTC.

J is TRBJ2-1 and V is TRBV7-2; maybe TRBD2 (6 bases). Germline V lookup: CDR1 SGHTA, CDR2 FQGNSA. V was shortened by 4 bases and J by 3 bases, with 22 bases between the two germline ends. The CDR3 contains 18 residues. The chain's CDR3 is CASSYLGMGTRNYNEQFF. The CDR3 region has the DNA TGTGCCAGCAGCTACCTCGGGATGGGGACTCGTAACTACAATGAGCAGTTCTTC.

The chain couples TRBV30 to TRBJ2-1; TRBD2 aligns across 12 bases. Trimming at V came to 5 bases and at J to 11 bases, leaving 7 bases not matched to a gene. The CDR3 is made up of 13 amino acids. Germline CDR1 GTSNPN, CDR2 SVGIG (reference sequence). CDR3 region: CAWELAGGFKQFF. DNA for the CDR3: TGTGCCTGGGAACTAGCGGGAGGTTTCAAGCAGTTCTTC.

The chain is built from TRBV30 and TRBJ2-2, with D perhaps matching TRBD2 (5 bases). Germline CDR1 and CDR2: GTSNPN and SVGIG (reference sequence). The CDR3 is 14 residues long. The germline V and J ends were trimmed by 4 bases and 3 bases, with 12 bases remaining between them. The CDR3 nucleotides read TGTGCCTGGAAGGGAGTTGGGGACACCGGGGAGCTGTTTTTT. It specifies CAWKGVGDTGELFF.

V usage is TRBV11-3 and J usage is TRBJ2-5; D is perhaps TRBD2 (7 bases). Germline CDR1 and CDR2: SGHNT and YENEEA. V lost 4 bases, J lost 1 base, and 19 bases lay in between. The CDR3 sequence is 17 residues long. For the CDR3, the DNA is TGTGCCAGCAGCTCCAGGGGCGGGAGTCGGTCCCAAGAGACCCAGTACTTC. Protein product: CASSSRGGSRSQETQYF.

The J gene is TRBJ2-7, the V gene TRBV10-1, with TRBD2 matching over 11 bases. V lost 9 bases and J lost 5; bases outside the gene matches: 6. Germline values: CDR1 WNHNN, CDR2 SYGVQD (reference sequence). The CDR3 totals 13 residues. The CDR3, as DNA: TGCGCCAGACTAGCGGGAGTGATGAACGAGCAGTACGTC. Translating it yields CARLAGVMNEQYV.

The chain combines TRBV2 with TRBJ2-5; no firm D call. This CDR3 is built from 12 residues. V was cut by 6 bases and J by 3 bases, with 8 bases left in between. Germline V CDR1 and CDR2: SNHLY, FYNNEI. CDR3 region: CASRWQEETQYF. CDR3 coding DNA: TGTGCCAGCAGGTGGCAAGAAGAGACCCAGTACTTC.

This rearrangement joins TRBV18 to TRBJ2-1, with a tentative D call TRBD1 (5 bases). The CDR3 loop spans 13 amino acids. CDR1 and CDR2 (germline): KGHSH, LQKENI. V lost 2 bases and J lost 8, with 10 bases in between. CDR3 bases: TGTGCCAGCTCACCAGTAACAGGAGATGAGCAGTTCTTC. Amino acids: CASSPVTGDEQFF. The variable domain in full, with the rest retrieved from reference TRBV18 and TRBJ2-1, is NAGVMQNPRHLVRRRGQEARLRCSPMKGHSHVYWYRQLPEEGLKFMVYLQKENIIDESGMPKERFSAEFPKEGPSILRIQQVVRGDSAAYFCASSPVTGDEQFFGPGTRLTVL.

V is TRBV25-1 and J is TRBJ2-5, with D maybe TRBD2 (5 bases). CDR1 is MGHDK and CDR2 is SYGVNS in the germline V gene. The CDR3 has 15 residues. The V end was cut by 1 base, the J end by 5 bases, with 14 bases between. As DNA, the CDR3 is TGTGCCAGCAGTGAATTCTGGGGAGAGGCGGAGACCCAGTACTTC. It specifies CASSEFWGEAETQYF.

The chain links TRBV20-1 to TRBJ2-7; D is possibly TRBD1 (5 bases). CDR1 and CDR2 (germline): DFQATT, SNEGSKA (reference sequence). The CDR3 is 13 residues long. V was cut by 3 bases and J by 3 bases, with 12 bases left in between. The CDR3 loop is CSASVTADYEQYF. CDR3 DNA sequence: TGCAGTGCTAGTGTGACAGCTGACTACGAGCAGTACTTC.

This rearrangement joins TRBV5-4 to TRBJ2-3, with 7 bases lining up with TRBD1. The V and J ends lost 2 bases and 3 bases, in that order; junction bases with no gene match: 12. The germline CDR1 and CDR2 sequences are SGHNT and YYREEE (reference sequence). The CDR3 length is 17 residues. The CDR3 here is CASSLGSGTVVTDTQYF. The CDR3 region has the DNA TGTGCCAGCAGCTTAGGGTCCGGGACAGTCGTGACAGATACGCAGTATTTT.

V is TRBV11-2 and J is TRBJ2-5; 7 bases agree with TRBD2. J gave up 4 bases and V 4 bases, and 9 bases lay outside the gene matches. Germline values: CDR1 SGHAT, CDR2 FQNNGV. The CDR3 length is 15 residues. The CDR3 here is CASSSMGAGRETQYF. The DNA of the CDR3 is TGTGCCAGCAGCTCAATGGGAGCGGGAAGAGAGACCCAGTACTTC.

The chain recombines TRBV7-9 with TRBJ2-7; 11 bases map to TRBD2. The CDR3 sequence is 16 residues long. The ends lost 10 bases at V and 4 bases at J; junction bases unmatched: 15. The germline CDR1 and CDR2 sequences are SEHNR and FQNEAQ (reference sequence). In nucleotides, the CDR3 is TGTGCCACCCGACCTTCCAAGCTAGCGGGAGGTTACGAGCAGTACTTC. This codes for CATRPSKLAGGYEQYF.

This rearrangement joins TRBV13 to TRBJ2-1; the D gene is possibly TRBD2 (5 bases). CDR3 length: 13 amino acids. Germline-derived CDR1 and CDR2 are PRHDT and FYEKMQ (reference sequence). The V end was cut by 5 bases, the J end by 5 bases, with 10 bases between. The CDR3 here is CASSPGVNNEQFF. CDR3 coding DNA: TGTGCCAGCAGCCCCGGGGTAAACAATGAGCAGTTCTTC.